The 15 T cell receptor beta chains listed next were all sequenced from one sample in a study of shared clonotypes between healthy human individuals. Assay used: immunoSEQ multiplex PCR; TCRdb lists only in-frame clones, some missing. The sample holds about 640,000 clones; 60% to 80% are singletons and the top ten take 1.8%. The sequencing sample was made of memory CD4+ T cells sorted from blood. Sample subset: CD45RA-negative fraction. The receptors derive from a woman in her 30s in good health.

The chain combines TRBV19 with TRBJ1-4; D not resolved. The germline V gene encodes CDR1 LNHDA and CDR2 SQIVND (reference sequence). V lost 6 bases, J lost 2 bases, and 13 bases lay in between. The CDR3 is made up of 15 amino acids. Here the CDR3 reads CASSIGRVTNEKLFF. CDR3 DNA: TGTGCCAGTAGCATTGGTCGGGTGACTAATGAAAAACTGTTTTTT.

This chain connects TRBV5-8 to TRBJ1-4; D call uncertain. Germline V gene data show CDR1 as SGHTS and CDR2 as YDEGEE. V shed 5 bases and J shed 7 bases, with 15 bases lying between them. The CDR3 runs 14 residues. Written as DNA, the CDR3 is TGTGCCAGCAGTCAACCTGGGTCTCGTGAAAAACTGTTTTTT. It is translated as CASSQPGSREKLFF.

This sequence joins TRBV7-2 and TRBJ2-7; D is possibly TRBD1 (5 bases). The CDR3 spans 15 residues. Germline CDR1 and CDR2: SGHTA and FQGNSA. V lost 6 bases, J lost 2 bases, and 17 bases lay in between. The CDR3 here is CASRHRAQGTYEQYF. For the CDR3, the DNA is TGTGCCAGCAGGCACCGAGCTCAGGGAACCTACGAGCAGTACTTC.

Note on this clone: Within the sample, other DNA sequences also encode this same CDR3. This chain joins TRBV18 and TRBJ1-1; D gene unclear. This CDR3 region has 15 residues. The germline gives CDR1 KGHSH, CDR2 LQKENI. V shed 0 bases and J shed 4 bases, with 12 bases lying between them. This chain's CDR3 is CASSPPGLGSTEAFF. DNA for the CDR3: TGTGCCAGCTCACCACCGGGGTTGGGTAGCACTGAAGCTTTCTTT.

The chain joins TRBV7-8 to TRBJ1-5; D is ambiguous. CDR1 and CDR2 (germline): SGHVS, FQNEAQ. V gave up 2 bases and J gave up 2 bases, with 7 bases separating them. CDR3 size: 14 residues. Here the CDR3 reads CASSLNSGNQPQHF. CDR3 nucleotides: TGTGCCAGCAGCTTAAACTCGGGCAATCAGCCCCAGCATTTT.

The chain employs TRBV28 and TRBJ2-7; the D is unclear. With 3 bases removed from V and 0 bases from J, the gap between germline ends came to 12 bases. Germline V lookup: CDR1 MDHEN, CDR2 SYDVKM. The CDR3 has 15 residues. The CDR3 reads CASSLPTGHSYEQYF. In DNA, the CDR3 is TGTGCCAGCAGTTTGCCTACGGGCCACTCCTACGAGCAGTACTTC.

The CDR3 bases are TGTGCCAGCAGTCCCAATGACAGGGTCGGCTACACCTTC. This translates into CASSPNDRVGYTF. The gene calls are TRBV27 and TRBJ1-2; 7 nucleotides line up with TRBD1. V lost 5 bases and J lost 8; bases outside the gene matches: 8. CDR3 size: 13 residues. The V gene's germline CDR1 is MNHEY and CDR2 SMNVEV (reference sequence).

The chain is built from TRBV7-2 and TRBJ1-4; tentative D call: TRBD1 (5 bases). The CDR3 is 16 amino acids. Germline V gene sequence: CDR1 SGHTA, CDR2 FQGNSA. The V end was cut by 5 bases, the J end by 0 bases, with 13 bases between. The CDR3 DNA reads TGTGCCAGCAGCACCCAAACAGGCACAACTAATGAAAAACTGTTTTTT. Translating gives CASSTQTGTTNEKLFF.

The rearrangement uses TRBV5-1 and TRBJ2-4; D might be TRBD1 (6 bases). Germline lookup yields CDR1 SGHRS and CDR2 YFSETQ. The CDR3 has 16 residues. With 2 bases removed from V and 6 bases from J, the gap between germline ends came to 18 bases. The CDR3 DNA is TGCGCCAGCAGCTTCTCCACCGACAGGATTGGAAACATTCAGTACTTC. The encoded protein is CASSFSTDRIGNIQYF.

The chain combines TRBV5-8 with TRBJ1-5; D not certain. Germline V gene lookup returns CDR1 SGHTS and CDR2 YDEGEE. V lost 3 bases and J 0 bases, leaving 10 bases between the germline ends. There are 15 residues in the CDR3. This CDR3 is CASSYGRYSNQPQHF. The DNA of the CDR3 is TGTGCCAGCAGCTACGGACGGTATAGCAATCAGCCCCAGCATTTT.

The chain carries TRBV19 and TRBJ2-1, with unresolved D. There are 15 residues in the CDR3. Germline CDR1 and CDR2: LNHDA and SQIVND (reference sequence). The V gene lost 5 bases and the J gene lost 5 bases, with 16 bases spanning the gap. CDR3 sequence reads: CASSPPSKADNEQFF. CDR3 nucleotides: TGTGCCAGTAGTCCCCCATCAAAGGCGGACAATGAGCAGTTCTTC. Full variable domain (rest looked up from reference TRBV19 and TRBJ2-1): DGGITQSPKYLFRKEGQNVTLSCEQNLNHDAMYWYRQDPGQGLRLIYYSQIVNDFQKGDIAEGYSVSREKKESFPLTVTSAQKNPTAFYLCASSPPSKADNEQFFGPGTRLTVL.

This chain links TRBV7-6 with TRBJ2-7; a possible D gene is TRBD2 (5 bases). This CDR3 comprises 14 residues. Trimming took 6 bases from V and 1 from J, leaving 13 bases between them. Germline assignment: CDR1 SGHVS and CDR2 FNYEAQ. The CDR3 spells CASSPRGGSYEQYF. CDR3 in DNA: TGTGCCAGCAGTCCCCGAGGAGGATCCTACGAGCAGTACTTC.

This chain links TRBV7-8 with TRBJ2-7, with 7 bases aligning to TRBD2. Trimming cost V 5 bases and J 3 bases; bases outside gene matches: 7. The CDR3 totals 14 residues. CDR1 and CDR2 (germline): SGHVS, FQNEAQ. The CDR3 bases are TGTGCCAGCAGCCACATGGGGGGGGTCTACGAGCAGTACTTC. Translation gives CASSHMGGVYEQYF.

V and J are TRBV7-7 and TRBJ1-5, with 9 bases aligning to TRBD1. The CDR3 covers 15 residues. The J segment lost 6 bases and the V segment lost 7 bases, leaving 10 bases of the junction unmatched. CDR1 is SSHAT and CDR2 is FNYEAQ in the germline V gene (reference sequence). CDR3 DNA sequence: TGTGCCAGCACCCCTAACAGGGGGCGATTTCAGCCCCAGCATTTT. This sequence encodes CASTPNRGRFQPQHF.

The chain couples TRBV6-5 to TRBJ2-2, with a weak D call TRBD1 (6 bases). This CDR3 is built from 13 residues. Germline lookup yields CDR1 MNHEY and CDR2 SVGAGI. The V and J ends lost 5 bases and 5 bases respectively, with 9 bases between them. CDR3: CASSRDTTGELFF. The DNA for the CDR3 is TGTGCCAGCAGTCGGGACACGACCGGGGAGCTGTTTTTT.